This is a list of T cell receptor beta chains from one sample in a study of T cells after yellow fever vaccination. TCRdb independently ran MiXCR on the 5' RACE reads; one entry per CDR3 protein. The sample holds hundreds of thousands of distinct CDR3 sequences, 15% to 20% seen once. The specimen comprised PBMCs, sampled before the yellow fever booster vaccination. These receptors all stem from a man between 18 and 29 years old who received the YFV17D yellow fever vaccine. Both conserved end residues are part of each CDR3. A D gene is named only where the DNA matches it firmly. Part of the rows lack a size; the others show once, few, many or a class for expanded clones.

clone_size: NA
j_call: TRBJ2-3
v_call: TRBV5-6
d_call: NA
cdr3_nt: TGTGCCAGCAGTTATTCCCACACAGATACGCAGTATTTT
cdr3_aa: CASSYSHTDTQYF

clone_size: few
j_call: TRBJ2-5
v_call: TRBV9
d_call: NA
cdr3_nt: TGTGCCAGCAGCACCACGGTTGGCAGTGGGGGCGAGACCCAGTACTTC
cdr3_aa: CASSTTVGSGGETQYF

clone_size: few
j_call: TRBJ2-3
v_call: TRBV12-3/TRBV12-4
d_call: TRBD2
cdr3_nt: TGTGCCAGCAGTGGGGGACTAACAGAGTGGAATACGCAGTATTTT
cdr3_aa: CASSGGLTEWNTQYF

clone_size: few
j_call: TRBJ2-4
v_call: TRBV11-1
d_call: TRBD1
cdr3_nt: TGTGCCAGCAGCGATATGACCGGGACAGGGGCATACTTC
cdr3_aa: CASSDMTGTGAYF

clone_size: NA
j_call: TRBJ1-2
v_call: TRBV12-3/TRBV12-4
d_call: TRBD1
cdr3_nt: TGTGCCAGCAGTCCTAACAGGGGTAATGGCTACACCTTC
cdr3_aa: CASSPNRGNGYTF

clone_size: few
j_call: TRBJ1-2
v_call: TRBV7-2
d_call: NA
cdr3_nt: TGTGCCAGCAGCTTTTCAGGATACTATGGCTACACCTTC
cdr3_aa: CASSFSGYYGYTF

clone_size: few
j_call: TRBJ2-4
v_call: TRBV4-2
d_call: TRBD2
cdr3_nt: TGTGCCAGCAGCCAAGGGGCCGGGACTACCAAAAACATTCAGTACTTC
cdr3_aa: CASSQGAGTTKNIQYF

clone_size: many
j_call: TRBJ2-3
v_call: TRBV9
d_call: TRBD2
cdr3_nt: TGCGCCAGCAGCGTAGCGGGGGGTAGCACAGATACGCAGTATTTT
cdr3_aa: CASSVAGGSTDTQYF

clone_size: few
j_call: TRBJ2-5
v_call: TRBV20-1
d_call: TRBD2
cdr3_nt: TGCAGTGCTAGCGGGACTAGCGGGGTCCAAGAGACCCAGTACTTC
cdr3_aa: CSASGTSGVQETQYF

clone_size: few
j_call: TRBJ2-7
v_call: TRBV7-2
d_call: TRBD2
cdr3_nt: TGTGCCAGCAGCACTAGCGGGGGGACCGCCTACGAGCAGTACTTC
cdr3_aa: CASSTSGGTAYEQYF

clone_size: few
j_call: TRBJ2-1
v_call: TRBV9
d_call: TRBD2
cdr3_nt: TGTGCCTCTAGGGCTAGCGGGGGGGCTTCGGTCTTC
cdr3_aa: CASRASGGASVF

clone_size: NA
j_call: TRBJ2-1
v_call: TRBV5-1
d_call: NA
cdr3_nt: TGCGCCAGCAGCTTGGGCGAGGGGCAGTACCGGGACCAGCACTACAATGAGCAGTTCTTC
cdr3_aa: CASSLGEGQYRDQHYNEQFF

clone_size: NA
j_call: TRBJ2-1
v_call: TRBV10-3
d_call: NA
cdr3_nt: TGTGCCATCAGTGAGTCAACCCACAATGAGCAGTTCTTC
cdr3_aa: CAISESTHNEQFF

clone_size: few
j_call: TRBJ2-5
v_call: TRBV29-1
d_call: TRBD2
cdr3_nt: TGCAGCGTGGGGCTAGCGGGGGGAGGCCAAGAGACCCAGTACTTC
cdr3_aa: CSVGLAGGGQETQYF

clone_size: many
j_call: TRBJ2-7
v_call: TRBV10-3
d_call: NA
cdr3_nt: TGTGCCATCAGTGAGCTACCCGGTGGCTCCTACGAGCAGTACTTC
cdr3_aa: CAISELPGGSYEQYF

clone_size: NA
j_call: TRBJ1-1
v_call: TRBV7-9
d_call: NA
cdr3_nt: TGTGCCAGCACCTCATGGGGGGGAGCTTTCTTT
cdr3_aa: CASTSWGGAFF

clone_size: many
j_call: TRBJ2-3
v_call: TRBV5-6
d_call: NA
cdr3_nt: TGTGCCAGCAGCTTACTCGCGGGGAGCACAGATACGCAGTATTTT
cdr3_aa: CASSLLAGSTDTQYF

clone_size: NA
j_call: TRBJ2-3
v_call: TRBV29-1
d_call: NA
cdr3_nt: TGCAGCGTCGGGGCACTGGGGGACACAGATACGCAGTATTTT
cdr3_aa: CSVGALGDTDTQYF

clone_size: NA
j_call: TRBJ1-1
v_call: TRBV18
d_call: NA
cdr3_nt: TGTGCCAGCTCACACGAGGGAAGGTCTGAAGCTTTCTTT
cdr3_aa: CASSHEGRSEAFF

clone_size: few
j_call: TRBJ2-2
v_call: TRBV6-5
d_call: TRBD1
cdr3_nt: TGTGCCAGCGGGACTCCGGGACAGGGCATCGGGGAGCTGTTTTTT
cdr3_aa: CASGTPGQGIGELFF

clone_size: few
j_call: TRBJ2-7
v_call: TRBV12-3/TRBV12-4
d_call: NA
cdr3_nt: TGTGCCAGCAGTTCAGGGACCGGTCCCTACTACGAGCAGTACTTC
cdr3_aa: CASSSGTGPYYEQYF

clone_size: few
j_call: TRBJ1-6
v_call: TRBV4-3
d_call: NA
cdr3_nt: TGCGCCAGCAGCCAAGATAGTCCGGGTTCGGATTCACCCCTCCACTTT
cdr3_aa: CASSQDSPGSDSPLHF

clone_size: few
j_call: TRBJ1-1
v_call: TRBV7-2
d_call: NA
cdr3_nt: TGTGCCAGCAGCCGATGGGTGCGGGTGGGCACTGAAGCTTTCTTT
cdr3_aa: CASSRWVRVGTEAFF

clone_size: NA
j_call: TRBJ1-1
v_call: TRBV29-1
d_call: NA
cdr3_nt: TGCAGCACCACAGCGAACACTGAAGCTTTCTTT
cdr3_aa: CSTTANTEAFF

clone_size: NA
j_call: TRBJ2-2
v_call: TRBV20-1
d_call: NA
cdr3_nt: TGCAGTGCTAGAGACGAAGCGAGTGATAACACCGGGGAGCTGTTTTTT
cdr3_aa: CSARDEASDNTGELFF

clone_size: few
j_call: TRBJ1-2
v_call: TRBV4-1
d_call: NA
cdr3_nt: TGCGCCAGCAGCCAAGAAGGGAGCTACTATGGCTACACCTTC
cdr3_aa: CASSQEGSYYGYTF

clone_size: NA
j_call: TRBJ2-5
v_call: TRBV9
d_call: NA
cdr3_nt: TGTGCCAGCAGCGTAGACACCGGGGAGACCCAGTACTTC
cdr3_aa: CASSVDTGETQYF

clone_size: NA
j_call: TRBJ2-7
v_call: TRBV10-3
d_call: NA
cdr3_nt: TGTGCCATCAGTGAGCAGAAGAGTTTGGTCGAGCAGTACTTC
cdr3_aa: CAISEQKSLVEQYF

clone_size: few
j_call: TRBJ2-2
v_call: TRBV24-1
d_call: TRBD2
cdr3_nt: TGTGCCACCAGTGATCCGGGAGCGGGGGCTGTCGGGGAGCTGTTTTTT
cdr3_aa: CATSDPGAGAVGELFF

clone_size: NA
j_call: TRBJ1-1
v_call: TRBV28
d_call: NA
cdr3_nt: TGTGCCAGCAGTACGTTGGTCATGAACACTGAAGCTTTCTTT
cdr3_aa: CASSTLVMNTEAFF

clone_size: few
j_call: TRBJ2-7
v_call: TRBV20-1
d_call: TRBD1
cdr3_nt: TGCAGTGCGTCGCCCGGACAGGCGGGGCAGTACTTC
cdr3_aa: CSASPGQAGQYF

clone_size: NA
j_call: TRBJ2-2
v_call: TRBV6-5
d_call: NA
cdr3_nt: TGTGCCAGCAGTTCCTCTCAGGGAGGCACCGGGGAGCTGTTTTTT
cdr3_aa: CASSSSQGGTGELFF

clone_size: many
j_call: TRBJ2-5
v_call: TRBV10-2
d_call: NA
cdr3_nt: TGCGCCAGCAGTGGCGGGACTGGAGAGACCCAGTACTTC
cdr3_aa: CASSGGTGETQYF

clone_size: NA
j_call: TRBJ2-7
v_call: TRBV9
d_call: NA
cdr3_nt: TGTGCCAGCAGCGTAGACCAGGGGACCTACGAGCAGTACTTC
cdr3_aa: CASSVDQGTYEQYF

clone_size: NA
j_call: TRBJ1-1
v_call: TRBV7-3
d_call: TRBD1
cdr3_nt: TGTGCCAGCAGGTGGAGACAGGGGGTCGGTGAAGCTTTCTTT
cdr3_aa: CASRWRQGVGEAFF

clone_size: NA
j_call: TRBJ2-1
v_call: TRBV28
d_call: NA
cdr3_nt: TGTGCCAGCAGTCCCGCCGGTGATAGCGTTTACAATGAGCAGTTCTTC
cdr3_aa: CASSPAGDSVYNEQFF

clone_size: NA
j_call: TRBJ1-2
v_call: TRBV27
d_call: NA
cdr3_nt: TGTGCCAGCAGCACCGACGGGGTAGGGAACTATGGCTACACCTTC
cdr3_aa: CASSTDGVGNYGYTF

clone_size: NA
j_call: TRBJ2-3
v_call: TRBV20-1
d_call: TRBD2
cdr3_nt: TGCAGTGCTAGATCGGCGGGGGGGCGGGCAGATACGCAGTATTTT
cdr3_aa: CSARSAGGRADTQYF

clone_size: few
j_call: TRBJ2-5
v_call: TRBV20-1
d_call: NA
cdr3_nt: TGCAGTGCCGTACAAGAGACCCAGTACTTC
cdr3_aa: CSAVQETQYF

clone_size: NA
j_call: TRBJ1-1
v_call: TRBV4-3
d_call: NA
cdr3_nt: TGCGCCAGCAGCCTTACGGGGATTGAAGCTTTCTTT
cdr3_aa: CASSLTGIEAFF

clone_size: few
j_call: TRBJ1-5
v_call: TRBV6-2/TRBV6-3
d_call: NA
cdr3_nt: TGTGCCAGCAGTTACCAGGGGCGAGGCAATCAGCCCCAGCATTTT
cdr3_aa: CASSYQGRGNQPQHF

clone_size: NA
j_call: TRBJ1-5
v_call: TRBV7-2
d_call: NA
cdr3_nt: TGTGCCAGCAGCTGGGCGCTGGATCAGCCCCAGCATTTT
cdr3_aa: CASSWALDQPQHF

clone_size: few
j_call: TRBJ2-7
v_call: TRBV14
d_call: NA
cdr3_nt: TGTGCCAGCAGCCCGGAGGGCTTTTCCTACGAGCAGTACTTC
cdr3_aa: CASSPEGFSYEQYF

clone_size: NA
j_call: TRBJ1-1
v_call: TRBV11-2
d_call: NA
cdr3_nt: TGTGCCAGCAGCTTGGCTTGGACTAGCACTGAAGCTTTCTTT
cdr3_aa: CASSLAWTSTEAFF

clone_size: few
j_call: TRBJ1-1
v_call: TRBV6-5
d_call: TRBD1
cdr3_nt: TGTGCCAGCACATTAAACAGGGGAGTACGCACTGAAGCTTTCTTT
cdr3_aa: CASTLNRGVRTEAFF